The T cell receptor (beta chain) under discussion was sequenced for a study of blood T cell repertoires in COVID-19. Study-wide context: The analysed material was cDNA or gDNA that came from T cells, B-cell-depleted T cells, or PBMCs.

Germline V gene sequence: CDR1 SGHDT, CDR2 YYEEEE. The V segment lost 4 bases and the J segment 0 bases; nucleotides outside the gene matches: 10. The length of the CDR3 is 18 residues. Authors' analysis steps: Reference gene primer amplification gave estimated nucleated cell counts. The protocol was immunoSEQ multiplex PCR, while the TCRdb copy is restricted to in-frame clones and leaves out a portion. The V and J calls and clone size are taken from that table; D and trimming were inferred from the DNA. The sample holds about 350,000 clones; approximately 89% are singletons and the top ten take around 4%.

The genes are TRBV5-6 and TRBJ2-6, with TRBD1 matching 7 bases. This sequence was found in an older woman with COVID-19, enrolled during active disease. Sequencing was performed on peripheral blood. The CDR3 DNA reads TGTGCCAGCAGCATCATTCAGGGGGTGCGCTCTGGGGCCAACGTCCTGACTTTC. Translated, it gives CASSIIQGVRSGANVLTF.